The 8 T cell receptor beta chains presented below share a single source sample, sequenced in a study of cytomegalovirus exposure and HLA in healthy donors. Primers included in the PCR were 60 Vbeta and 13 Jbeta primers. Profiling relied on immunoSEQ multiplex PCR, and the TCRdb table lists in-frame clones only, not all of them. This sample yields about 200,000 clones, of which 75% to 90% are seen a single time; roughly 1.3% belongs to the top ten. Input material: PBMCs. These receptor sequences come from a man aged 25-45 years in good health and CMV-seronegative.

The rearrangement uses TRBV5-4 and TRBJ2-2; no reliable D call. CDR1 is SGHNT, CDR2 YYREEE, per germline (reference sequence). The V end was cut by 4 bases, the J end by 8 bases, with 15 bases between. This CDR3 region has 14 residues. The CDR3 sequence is CASSLMSVRGELFF. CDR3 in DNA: TGTGCCAGCAGCCTAATGAGTGTCCGGGGGGAGCTGTTTTTT.

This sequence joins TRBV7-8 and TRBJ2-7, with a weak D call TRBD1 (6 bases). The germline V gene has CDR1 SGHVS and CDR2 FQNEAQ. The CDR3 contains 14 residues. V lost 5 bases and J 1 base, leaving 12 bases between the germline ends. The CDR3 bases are TGTGCCAGCAGCCCAGGGGTTAGGTCCTACGAGCAGTACTTC. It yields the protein CASSPGVRSYEQYF.

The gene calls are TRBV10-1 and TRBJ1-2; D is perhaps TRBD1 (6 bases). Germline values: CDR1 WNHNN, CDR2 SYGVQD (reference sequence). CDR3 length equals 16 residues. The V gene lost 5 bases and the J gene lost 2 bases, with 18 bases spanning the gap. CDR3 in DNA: TGCGCCAGCAGTCCCCCTACAGGGTTTGGGAACTATGGCTACACCTTC. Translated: CASSPPTGFGNYGYTF.

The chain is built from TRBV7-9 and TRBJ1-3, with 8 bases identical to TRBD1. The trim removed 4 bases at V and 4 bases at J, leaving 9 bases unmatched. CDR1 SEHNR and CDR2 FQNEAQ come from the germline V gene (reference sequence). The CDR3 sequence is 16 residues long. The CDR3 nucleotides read TGTGCCAGCAGCTCATGGACAGGGACGAGAGGAAACACCATATATTTT. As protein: CASSSWTGTRGNTIYF. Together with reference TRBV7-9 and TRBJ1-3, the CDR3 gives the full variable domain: DTGVSQNPRHKITKRGQNVTFRCDPISEHNRLYWYRQTLGQGPEFLTYFQNEAQLEKSRLLSDRFSAERPKGSFSTLEIQRTEQGDSAMYLCASSSWTGTRGNTIYFGEGSWLTVV.

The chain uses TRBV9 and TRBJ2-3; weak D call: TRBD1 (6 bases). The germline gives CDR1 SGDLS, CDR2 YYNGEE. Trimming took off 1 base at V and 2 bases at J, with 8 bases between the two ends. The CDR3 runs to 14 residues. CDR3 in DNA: TGTGCCAGCAGCGTAACAGGGTCCACAGATACGCAGTATTTT. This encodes CASSVTGSTDTQYF.

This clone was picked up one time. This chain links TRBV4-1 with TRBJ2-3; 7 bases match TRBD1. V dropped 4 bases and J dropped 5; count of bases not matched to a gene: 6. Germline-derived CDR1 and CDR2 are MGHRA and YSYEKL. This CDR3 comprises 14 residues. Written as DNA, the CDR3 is TGCGCCAGCAGCCGAAGAGGGGGCGAAGATACGCAGTATTTT. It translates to CASSRRGGEDTQYF.

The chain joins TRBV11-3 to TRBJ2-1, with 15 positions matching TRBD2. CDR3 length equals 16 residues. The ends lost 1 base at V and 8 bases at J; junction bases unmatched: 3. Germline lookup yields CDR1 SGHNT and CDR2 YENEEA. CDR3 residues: CASSLGGLAGGHEQFF. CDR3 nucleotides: TGTGCCAGCAGCTTAGGGGGACTAGCGGGAGGTCATGAGCAGTTCTTC.

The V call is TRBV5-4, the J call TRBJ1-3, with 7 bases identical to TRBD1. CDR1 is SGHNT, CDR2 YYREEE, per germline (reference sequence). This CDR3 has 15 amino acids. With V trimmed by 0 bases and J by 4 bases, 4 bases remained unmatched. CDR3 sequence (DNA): TGTGCCAGCAGCTTGGGACAGGGCGGGGGAAACACCATATATTTT. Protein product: CASSLGQGGGNTIYF.